This T cell receptor beta chain was recorded in a study of response to subunit inactivated influenza vaccine. Findings and caveats of the study: It was suggested by the authors that few new T cells are recruited by each seasonal influenza vaccination.

Of note for this clonotype: Its antigen is currently unknown.

There are 15 residues in the CDR3. CDR1 and CDR2 from the germline V gene are DFQATT and SNEGSKA (reference sequence). V lost 1 base and J lost 5; bases outside the gene matches: 9. TCRdb analysed the RT-PCR reads with MiXCR anew, one entry per CDR3 protein. The table shows 560,000 or so distinct CDR3 sequences, with about 8% occurring only once. This sample comprised PBMCs from blood, obtained about 24 months after vaccination. The V call is TRBV20-1, the J call TRBJ2-7; 9 nucleotides align to TRBD2. This clonotype was sampled from a man between 50 and 75 years old who received an inactivated influenza vaccine. The CDR3 region is CSARVAVAGVHEQYF. In DNA form, the CDR3 reads TGCAGTGCTAGAGTGGCAGTAGCGGGAGTCCACGAGCAGTACTTC.